The rows below give T cell receptor beta chains drawn from one sample of a study of TIL therapy for anti-PD-1-resistant metastatic lung cancer. Generated by immunoSEQ multiplex PCR, the TCRdb table keeps only in-frame clones and is missing some. The sample has tens of thousands of clones; about two thirds are singletons. The sample in question was tumor tissue, obtained at baseline. Receptors originate from a person between 25 and 79 years old with non-small cell lung cancer. Each CDR3 is given with its conserved first and last residue. The D gene is left open where the match is weak. Clone size is not always given. Where it is, it says once, few, many or a class for expanded clones.

13 | - | TRBJ2-7 | - | TRBV27 | CASSRQGGFEQYF | TGTGCCAGCAGTCGACAGGGAGGGTTCGAGCAGTACTTC
15 | TRBD1 | TRBJ1-2 | few | TRBV6-5 | CASNINGQGRYGYTF | TGTGCCAGCAATATTAATGGACAGGGGCGATATGGCTACACCTTC
16 | - | TRBJ2-7 | - | TRBV6-5 | CASSYAHGTLSYEQYF | TGTGCCAGCAGTTACGCCCATGGGACACTCTCCTACGAGCAGTACTTC
13 | - | TRBJ2-3 | once | TRBV15 | CATSRGGTDTQYF | TGTGCCACCAGCAGAGGGGGCACAGATACGCAGTATTTT
15 | - | TRBJ2-2 | few | TRBV5-4 | CASSFGGRSTGELFF | TGTGCCAGCAGCTTCGGAGGCAGAAGCACCGGGGAGCTGTTTTTT
12 | - | TRBJ1-6 | - | TRBV2 | CASSGAAFTLHF | TGTGCCAGCAGTGGCGCGGCATTCACCCTCCACTTT
15 | - | TRBJ1-2 | - | TRBV4-3 | CASSQVVSGSDGYTF | TGCGCCAGCAGCCAAGTCGTTTCGGGGTCGGATGGCTACACCTTC
11 | - | TRBJ1-1 | - | TRBV5-6 | CASSLGPEAFF | TGTGCCAGCAGCTTGGGGCCTGAAGCTTTCTTT
11 | - | TRBJ2-7 | - | TRBV6-1 | CASTPGPEQYF | TGTGCCAGCACCCCGGGACCCGAGCAGTACTTC
17 | TRBD1 | TRBJ2-7 | - | TRBV7-8 | CASSQPKPGQGAYEQYF | TGTGCCAGCAGCCAGCCAAAACCGGGACAGGGAGCATACGAGCAGTACTTC
15 | - | TRBJ1-5 | - | TRBV2 | CASSARQPTNQPQHF | TGTGCCAGCAGTGCACGACAGCCTACGAATCAGCCCCAGCATTTT
13 | - | TRBJ1-1 | - | TRBV12-2 | CASRLALIGEAFF | TGTGCAAGTCGCTTAGCGCTGATCGGTGAAGCTTTCTTT
14 | TRBD1 | TRBJ1-3 | - | TRBV27 | CASSPGQGYNTIYF | TGTGCCAGCAGCCCGGGACAGGGGTATAACACCATATATTTT
14 | - | TRBJ1-2 | few | TRBV6-4 | CASSPGAFDYGYTF | TGTGCCAGCAGCCCAGGGGCATTCGACTATGGCTACACCTTC
19 | TRBD2 | TRBJ2-4 | - | TRBV5-1 | CASSYSRLAGGPAKNIQYF | TGCGCCAGCAGCTACTCCCGACTAGCGGGAGGGCCGGCCAAAAACATTCAGTACTTC
15 | TRBD1 | TRBJ1-1 | - | TRBV19 | CASSGPGQGKTEAFF | TGTGCCAGTAGTGGACCGGGACAGGGTAAAACTGAAGCTTTCTTT
16 | TRBD2 | TRBJ2-7 | - | TRBV15 | CATSRLGVAGSYEQYF | TGTGCCACCAGCAGACTGGGGGTAGCGGGGAGCTACGAGCAGTACTTC
16 | - | TRBJ1-3 | once | TRBV6-5 | CASSYSRSSSGNTIYF | TGTGCCAGCAGTTACTCCCGCAGCTCCTCTGGAAACACCATATATTTT
14 | - | TRBJ2-3 | - | TRBV29-1 | CSVLSPGSTDTQYF | TGCAGCGTTCTATCCCCAGGTAGCACAGATACGCAGTATTTT
16 | TRBD1 | TRBJ2-5 | - | TRBV11-2 | CASSLQGRGRGETQYF | TGTGCCAGCAGCTTACAAGGCAGGGGGCGTGGAGAGACCCAGTACTTC
15 | - | TRBJ1-5 | - | TRBV7-9 | CASSLDLGSNQPQHF | TGTGCCAGCAGCTTAGACCTAGGGAGCAATCAGCCCCAGCATTTT
15 | TRBD1 | TRBJ2-4 | - | TRBV10-3 | CAISEGQGVENIQYF | TGTGCCATCAGTGAAGGACAGGGGGTAGAAAACATTCAGTACTTC
12 | - | TRBJ2-7 | - | TRBV29-1 | CSVDGLANEQYF | TGCAGCGTTGATGGGCTAGCAAACGAGCAGTACTTC
14 | - | TRBJ1-2 | - | TRBV6-5 | CASTPGNTNYGYTF | TGTGCCAGCACCCCAGGGAATACTAACTATGGCTACACCTTC
14 | - | TRBJ2-7 | - | TRBV25-1 | CASSDIRSSYEQYF | TGTGCCAGCAGTGACATCAGGAGCTCCTACGAGCAGTACTTC
18 | TRBD2 | TRBJ2-3 | - | TRBV9 | CASSVGLAGGQGTDTQYF | TGTGCCAGCAGCGTAGGACTAGCGGGGGGGCAAGGCACAGATACGCAGTATTTT
14 | - | TRBJ1-2 | - | TRBV7-2 | CASSLGSGKGGYTF | TGTGCCAGCAGCTTAGGATCGGGGAAGGGTGGCTACACCTTC
14 | TRBD1 | TRBJ2-7 | - | TRBV30 | CAWRGKGQGYEQYF | TGTGCCTGGAGGGGTAAGGGACAGGGTTACGAGCAGTACTTC
15 | - | TRBJ2-3 | - | TRBV6-1 | CASSSGQRNTDTQYF | TGTGCCAGCAGTTCAGGACAGCGTAACACAGATACGCAGTATTTT
15 | - | TRBJ2-7 | once | TRBV6-1 | CASSAYRDTPYEQYF | TGTGCCAGCAGTGCTTATCGGGACACTCCCTACGAGCAGTACTTC
16 | TRBD1 | TRBJ2-2 | - | TRBV5-1 | CASSLEGQGISGELFF | TGCGCCAGCAGCTTGGAGGGACAGGGGATATCCGGGGAGCTGTTTTTT
16 | TRBD2 | TRBJ2-1 | - | TRBV6-6 | CASSYPTSGWNNEQFF | TGTGCCAGCAGTTACCCGACTAGCGGATGGAACAATGAGCAGTTCTTC
15 | - | TRBJ2-1 | few | TRBV7-9 | CASSLWRGLRNEQFF | TGTGCCAGCAGCTTATGGCGGGGGCTCAGGAATGAGCAGTTCTTC
12 | - | TRBJ1-2 | - | TRBV29-1 | CSVELGNYGYTF | TGCAGCGTTGAGCTCGGTAACTATGGCTACACCTTC
16 | TRBD1 | TRBJ2-1 | - | TRBV30 | CAWRLGRDSTYNEQFF | TGTGCCTGGAGGCTGGGACGGGACAGTACTTACAATGAGCAGTTCTTC
13 | TRBD1 | TRBJ2-1 | - | TRBV7-8 | CASPGQGYNEQFF | TGTGCCAGTCCGGGACAGGGGTACAATGAGCAGTTCTTC
16 | - | TRBJ2-2 | - | TRBV5-8 | CASSLAATGGTGELFF | TGTGCCAGCAGCTTGGCGGCCACGGGTGGAACCGGGGAGCTGTTTTTT
16 | TRBD1 | TRBJ2-7 | - | TRBV7-9 | CASSSGQGSSPYEQYF | TGTGCCAGCAGCTCAGGACAGGGGTCCTCTCCCTACGAGCAGTACTTC
15 | TRBD2 | TRBJ2-1 | once | TRBV2 | CATRAAGGIYNEQFF | TGTGCCACCCGGGCAGCGGGGGGGATTTACAATGAGCAGTTCTTC
11 | - | TRBJ1-2 | - | TRBV6-1 | CASSGGYGYTF | TGTGCCAGCAGTGGGGGCTATGGCTACACCTTC
14 | TRBD2 | TRBJ2-7 | - | TRBV5-6 | CASSFIAGAYEQYF | TGTGCCAGCAGCTTTATAGCGGGAGCCTACGAGCAGTACTTC
13 | - | TRBJ1-5 | few | TRBV4-2 | CASSQESSGPQHF | TGTGCCAGCAGCCAAGAGTCATCAGGGCCCCAGCATTTT
12 | - | TRBJ1-2 | - | TRBV25-1 | CAISRAGDGYTF | TGTGCCATCTCCCGGGCGGGGGATGGCTACACCTTC
13 | - | TRBJ2-3 | few | TRBV5-4 | CASSPSQGETQYF | TGTGCCAGCAGCCCCTCACAGGGCGAGACGCAGTATTTT
13 | - | TRBJ2-5 | - | TRBV2 | CASSRPGSETQYF | TGTGCCAGCAGTCGCCCGGGGTCAGAGACCCAGTACTTC
15 | TRBD2 | TRBJ2-3 | - | TRBV5-1 | CASSEGLAGTDTQYF | TGCGCCAGCAGCGAAGGACTAGCGGGCACAGATACGCAGTATTTT
12 | - | TRBJ1-2 | once | TRBV6-6 | CASSEGQKGYTF | TGTGCCAGCAGCGAAGGCCAGAAGGGCTACACCTTC
15 | - | TRBJ2-2 | - | TRBV14 | CASSQVRGRTGELFF | TGTGCCAGCAGCCAAGTGCGGGGTCGCACCGGGGAGCTGTTTTTT
14 | TRBD1 | TRBJ1-2 | few | TRBV19 | CASSTGQGLYGYTF | TGTGCCAGTAGTACAGGACAGGGGCTTTATGGCTACACCTTC
13 | - | TRBJ1-1 | - | TRBV5-1 | CASSQHLNTEAFF | TGCGCCAGCAGCCAACACCTGAACACTGAAGCTTTCTTT
16 | TRBD2 | TRBJ2-2 | - | TRBV19 | CASRALSGSSTGELFF | TGTGCCAGTCGAGCCCTCAGCGGGAGCAGCACCGGGGAGCTGTTTTTT
16 | TRBD1 | TRBJ2-3 | - | TRBV9 | CASSVGETGYTDTQYF | TGTGCCAGCAGCGTAGGTGAGACAGGGTATACAGATACGCAGTATTTT
16 | TRBD2 | TRBJ2-2 | few | TRBV18 | CASSPAAGANTGELFF | TGTGCCAGCTCACCAGCGGCGGGAGCGAACACCGGGGAGCTGTTTTTT
19 | - | TRBJ2-5 | - | TRBV4-3 | CASSPPVGLGTLTQETQYF | TGCGCCAGCAGCCCCCCCGTGGGATTAGGGACCCTAACTCAAGAGACCCAGTACTTC
14 | - | TRBJ2-7 | - | TRBV9 | CASSGGARGWEQYF | TGTGCCAGCAGCGGAGGAGCAAGGGGATGGGAGCAGTACTTC